One sample yielded the 12 T cell receptor beta chains listed below, sequenced in a study of shared clonotypes between healthy human individuals. The assay was immunoSEQ multiplex PCR, and TCRdb's table has in-frame clones only and misses some. This table has about 520,000 clones, 81% appearing once. Sequencing input: PBMCs. These receptors were taken from a middle-aged woman in good health. Some clones in this sample may be carry-over from other donors' samples.

The chain links TRBV6-1 to TRBJ1-2; a possible D gene is TRBD1 (6 bases). The CDR3 contains 13 residues. Germline values: CDR1 MNHNS, CDR2 SASEGT. Trimming removed 9 bases at V and 4 bases at J, with 15 bases between. The CDR3 region is CASRDRTRYGYTF. The DNA of the CDR3 is TGTGCCAGTAGAGACAGGACCCGCTATGGCTACACCTTC.

The chain recombines TRBV5-1 with TRBJ1-4, with unresolved D. V was pared by 4 bases and J by 0 bases, with 13 bases between. This CDR3 comprises 16 residues. CDR1 and CDR2 (germline): SGHRS, YFSETQ. The CDR3 loop is CASSPGLSATNEKLFF. The DNA of the CDR3 is TGCGCCAGCAGCCCCGGGCTTAGTGCAACTAATGAAAAACTGTTTTTT. Full variable domain (rest looked up from reference TRBV5-1 and TRBJ1-4): KAGVTQTPRYLIKTRGQQVTLSCSPISGHRSVSWYQQTPGQGLQFLFEYFSETQRNKGNFPGRFSGRQFSNSRSEMNVSTLELGDSALYLCASSPGLSATNEKLFFGSGTQLSVL.

The CDR3 loop is CASSPGLAAPGADTQYF. DNA for the CDR3: TGTGCCAGCAGCCCGGGACTAGCGGCCCCCGGGGCAGATACGCAGTATTTT. The J gene is TRBJ2-3, the V gene TRBV5-4; 11 nucleotides agree with TRBD2. The CDR3 has 17 amino acids. The V gene end was trimmed by 4 bases and the J gene end by 4 bases; junction bases not matched to a gene: 11. Per germline, CDR1 SGHNT and CDR2 YYREEE (reference sequence).

The J gene is TRBJ1-3, the V gene TRBV7-6, with a tentative D call TRBD1 (5 bases). V was shortened by 4 bases and J by 7 bases, with 14 bases between the two germline ends. Germline V gives CDR1 SGHVS, CDR2 FNYEAQ. This CDR3 comprises 14 residues. The CDR3 spells CASSSRNGANTIYF. Here the CDR3 DNA reads TGTGCCAGCAGCTCCAGAAACGGGGCGAACACCATATATTTT.

As concerns this clone: The same CDR3 arises from other DNA sequences in this sample as well. J is TRBJ2-3 and V is TRBV6-6, with D maybe TRBD2 (6 bases). CDR3 length: 13 residues. Trimming cost V 6 bases and J 3 bases, with 10 bases left between them. Germline assignment: CDR1 MNHNY and CDR2 SVGAGI (reference sequence). This CDR3 reads CASRRDSTDTQYF. The CDR3 nucleotides are TGTGCCAGCAGGCGGGACTCAACAGATACGCAGTATTTT.

The rearrangement links TRBV7-2 to TRBJ2-5; tentatively, D is TRBD1 (5 bases). The CDR3 has 14 amino acids. CDR1 and CDR2 from the germline V gene are SGHTA and FQGNSA. V was pared by 1 base and J by 0 bases, with 6 bases between. CDR3: CASSLDRNQETQYF. The CDR3 DNA reads as TGTGCCAGCAGCTTAGACAGGAACCAAGAGACCCAGTACTTC.

This clone has a handful of counts. This sequence joins TRBV18 and TRBJ1-4; 7 bases match TRBD1. The V segment lost 2 bases and the J segment 4 bases; nucleotides outside the gene matches: 7. The CDR3 is 16 amino acids. CDR1 is KGHSH and CDR2 is LQKENI in the germline V gene. CDR3 sequence reads: CASSPTTTGYNEKLFF. The DNA of the CDR3 is TGTGCCAGCTCACCAACTACGACAGGGTATAATGAAAAACTGTTTTTT.

The chain carries TRBV7-2 and TRBJ2-2; perhaps D is TRBD1 or TRBD2 (5 bases each). The germline V and J ends were trimmed by 5 bases and 2 bases, with 12 bases remaining between them. CDR3 length: 15 residues. Germline loops: CDR1 SGHTA, CDR2 FQGNSA. The CDR3 bases are TGTGCCAGCAGCCCACCGGGACCCAACACCGGGGAGCTGTTTTTT. Its protein product is CASSPPGPNTGELFF. Full variable domain (outside the CDR3, taken from reference TRBV7-2 and TRBJ2-2): GAGVSQSPSNKVTEKGKDVELRCDPISGHTALYWYRQSLGQGLEFLIYFQGNSAPDKSGLPSDRFSAERTGGSVSTLTIQRTQQEDSAVYLCASSPPGPNTGELFFGEGSRLTVL.

Many counts were recorded for this clone. V usage is TRBV7-9 and J usage is TRBJ2-3, with D unclear. With 4 bases removed from V and 2 bases from J, the gap between germline ends came to 13 bases. Germline-derived CDR1 and CDR2 are SEHNR and FQNEAQ (reference sequence). The CDR3 runs 15 residues. The CDR3 protein is CASSYYSPNTDTQYF. In DNA, the CDR3 is TGTGCCAGCAGCTATTATTCGCCCAACACAGATACGCAGTATTTT.

The rearrangement uses TRBV2 and TRBJ2-5, with 7 bases fitting TRBD1. CDR3 length: 14 amino acids. CDR1 is SNHLY and CDR2 is FYNNEI in the germline V gene. J lost 4 bases, V lost 4 bases, and 6 bases had no gene match. The CDR3 DNA follows: TGTGCCAGCAGTGTACAGGGGCAGGCAGAGACCCAGTACTTC. Translated: CASSVQGQAETQYF.

The rearrangement links TRBV5-1 to TRBJ2-2; tentative D call: TRBD2 (5 bases). The CDR3 extends over 14 amino acids. Looked up from germline, CDR1 is SGHRS and CDR2 is YFSETQ. Trimming left V 7 bases short and J 6 bases short, with 16 bases between. The CDR3 DNA sequence: TGCGCCAGCTCAGAAAAGGTCGGGGCCGGGGAGCTGTTTTTT. Translated, it gives CASSEKVGAGELFF. Using reference TRBV5-1 and TRBJ2-2 for the parts outside the CDR3, the full variable domain is KAGVTQTPRYLIKTRGQQVTLSCSPISGHRSVSWYQQTPGQGLQFLFEYFSETQRNKGNFPGRFSGRQFSNSRSEMNVSTLELGDSALYLCASSEKVGAGELFFGEGSRLTVL.

This sequence joins TRBV11-2 and TRBJ2-7; 8 bases match TRBD1. The germline CDR1 and CDR2 sequences are SGHAT and FQNNGV. Unmatched junction bases numbered 6, after V lost 4 bases and J lost 1 base. The CDR3 contains 15 residues. In nucleotides, the CDR3 is TGTGCCAGCAGCTCTGCGAGACAGGGGTCCTACGAGCAGTACTTC. This gives the protein CASSSARQGSYEQYF. Full variable domain (missing parts from reference TRBV11-2 and TRBJ2-7): EAGVAQSPRYKIIEKRQSVAFWCNPISGHATLYWYQQILGQGPKLLIQFQNNGVVDDSQLPKDRFSAERLKGVDSTLKIQPAKLEDSAVYLCASSSARQGSYEQYFGPGTRLTVT.